This T cell receptor beta chain is from a study of response to subunit inactivated influenza vaccine. Broader study findings: That few new T cells are recruited by each seasonal influenza vaccination was the authors' suggestion.

The CDR3 totals 13 residues. CDR1 and CDR2 (germline): DFQATT, SNEGSKA (reference sequence). The V and J ends lost 6 bases and 5 bases, in that order; junction bases with no gene match: 9. This clonotype was detected only a few times. Its cognate antigen is unknown. TCRdb reanalysed the RT-PCR reads using MiXCR and keeps one entry per CDR3 protein. This sample carries about 520,000 distinct CDR3 sequences, less than 7.5% of them seen once, and the ten largest clones take about an eighth. This sample comprised PBMCs from blood, obtained roughly 24 months after vaccination. The chain links TRBV20-1 to TRBJ2-5; 7 bases line up with TRBD2. This receptor was identified in a man in his fifties or sixties who received an inactivated influenza vaccine. CDR3 region: CSATTSWAETQYF. Written as DNA, the CDR3 is TGCAGTGCCACGACTAGCTGGGCGGAGACCCAGTACTTC.